Each of the 19 T cell receptor beta chains below was sequenced from the same sample in a study of blood T cell repertoires in COVID-19. Generated by immunoSEQ multiplex PCR, the TCRdb table keeps only in-frame clones and is missing some. Of 270,000 or so clones listed, roughly 89% are singletons. The material sequenced was peripheral blood. Every receptor here comes from a woman aged 25 to 39 with active or convalescent COVID-19.

The chain couples TRBV5-1 to TRBJ1-5; 7 nucleotides agree with TRBD1. The length of the CDR3 is 15 residues. Germline CDR1 reads SGHRS; CDR2 reads YFSETQ. Trimming cost V 0 bases and J 0 bases; bases outside gene matches: 0. The CDR3 loop reads CASSLGQGSNQPQHF. The CDR3 DNA reads TGCGCCAGCAGCTTGGGACAGGGTAGCAATCAGCCCCAGCATTTT.

This sequence joins TRBV6-2 or TRBV6-3 and TRBJ1-1, with a tentative D call TRBD1 (5 bases). The germline V gene encodes CDR1 MNHEY and CDR2 SVGEGT. This CDR3 is 14 amino acids long. Trimming shortened V by 0 bases and J by 4 bases, and 9 bases separated the two germline ends. In DNA, the CDR3 is TGTGCCAGCAGTTACTCGGGCGGGGGCACTGAAGCTTTCTTT. Its translation: CASSYSGGGTEAFF.

This rearrangement joins TRBV7-3 to TRBJ1-6, with 9 bases lining up with TRBD1. Unmatched junction bases numbered 3, after V lost 6 bases and J lost 6 bases. CDR3 length: 14 amino acids. Germline V gene data show CDR1 as SGHTA and CDR2 as FQGTGA. CDR3 DNA: TGTGCCAGCAGTACACAGGGGGCTAATTCACCCCTCCACTTT. This codes for CASSTQGANSPLHF. Based on the CDR3 plus reference TRBV7-3 and TRBJ1-6, the full variable domain is GAGVSQTPSNKVTEKGKYVELRCDPISGHTALYWYRQSLGQGPEFLIYFQGTGAADDSGLPNDRFFAVRPEGSVSTLKIQRTERGDSAVYLCASSTQGANSPLHFGNGTRLTVT.

The J gene is TRBJ1-5, the V gene TRBV6-2 or TRBV6-3; D is undetermined. The germline V gene has CDR1 MNHEY and CDR2 SVGEGT. Between the trimmed V and J ends, which lost 4 bases and 0 bases, there was a span of 10 bases. This CDR3 comprises 15 residues. CDR3 region: CASSSAEISNQPQHF. The CDR3 DNA reads as TGTGCCAGCAGTTCCGCAGAAATTAGCAATCAGCCCCAGCATTTT.

The chain has TRBV9 and TRBJ1-1; perhaps TRBD1 as D (6 bases). The CDR3 has 14 amino acids. CDR1 is SGDLS and CDR2 is YYNGEE in the germline V gene. Deletions cut 4 bases from V and 1 base from J, with 11 bases between. This CDR3 is CASSNRTANTEAFF. The CDR3 nucleotides read TGTGCCAGCAGCAACAGGACAGCGAACACTGAAGCTTTCTTT.

The chain joins TRBV7-9 to TRBJ1-2, with 9 bases aligning to TRBD1. Germline V lookup: CDR1 SEHNR, CDR2 FQNEAQ (reference sequence). The V and J ends lost 2 bases and 7 bases, in that order; junction bases with no gene match: 14. The CDR3 extends over 17 amino acids. CDR3 loop: CASSLSISGGQGGGYTF. CDR3 nucleotide sequence: TGTGCCAGCAGCTTATCCATATCGGGGGGACAGGGAGGTGGCTACACCTTC.

This rearrangement joins TRBV5-5 to TRBJ1-2, with D unresolved. The CDR3 runs 12 residues. CDR1 and CDR2 (germline): SGHKS, YYEKEE (reference sequence). V lost 0 bases and J lost 6, with 6 bases in between. The CDR3 nucleotides read TGTGCCAGCAGCTTGGGTAGTAATGGCTACACCTTC. Translation: CASSLGSNGYTF.

The table lists this clone with a count of one. V gene TRBV19 combines with J gene TRBJ2-3; 8 nucleotides line up with TRBD2. With 5 bases clipped from V and 2 bases from J, the junction kept 9 bases outside the gene matches. The CDR3 contains 16 residues. Germline CDR1 and CDR2: LNHDA and SQIVND (reference sequence). The CDR3 loop reads CASSPSGGGITDTQYF. The CDR3 DNA reads as TGTGCCAGTAGTCCGTCGGGGGGGGGAATCACAGATACGCAGTATTTT.

This clone was detected only a few times. The chain is built from TRBV2 and TRBJ1-2; possibly TRBD1 for D (6 bases). Germline lookup yields CDR1 SNHLY and CDR2 FYNNEI. CDR3 length equals 14 residues. V was cut by 6 bases and J by 3 bases, with 14 bases left in between. CDR3 nucleotides: TGTGCCAGCAGGGTCGGACAGTGGGACTATGGCTACACCTTC. Its translation: CASRVGQWDYGYTF.

The chain joins TRBV19 to TRBJ2-3; D is possibly TRBD2 (5 bases). V was shortened by 5 bases and J by 5 bases, with 11 bases between the two germline ends. Germline CDR1 LNHDA, CDR2 SQIVND (reference sequence). The CDR3 spans 13 residues. CDR3: CASSATLGDTQYF. The CDR3 DNA is TGTGCCAGTAGTGCCACACTAGGAGATACGCAGTATTTT.

This clone was observed a single time. This rearrangement joins TRBV19 to TRBJ2-3; 10 bases fit TRBD2. The germline V gene encodes CDR1 LNHDA and CDR2 SQIVND (reference sequence). The CDR3 is made up of 13 amino acids. The V gene end was trimmed by 7 bases and the J gene end by 4 bases; junction bases not matched to a gene: 2. Written as DNA, the CDR3 is TGTGCCAGTAAACTAGCGGGGTCAGATACGCAGTATTTT. Amino acids: CASKLAGSDTQYF.

This sequence joins TRBV12-3 or TRBV12-4 and TRBJ2-7, with D perhaps matching TRBD2 (6 bases). Between the trimmed V and J ends, which lost 2 bases and 5 bases, there was a span of 10 bases. CDR3 size: 13 residues. The CDR3 loop is CASSLKRAHEQYF. CDR3 DNA: TGTGCCAGCAGTTTAAAGCGGGCCCACGAGCAGTACTTC.

Concerning this clone: Germline is not matched at one junction end, which may reflect a read error. The chain couples TRBV18 to TRBJ1-2; TRBD1 aligns across 7 bases. Germline CDR1 KGHSH, CDR2 LQKENI. This CDR3 is built from 17 residues. This chain's CDR3 is CANSREKGRDRFYGYTF. The CDR3, as DNA: TGTGCCAACTCACGGGAGAAAGGAAGGGACAGATTTTATGGCTACACCTTC.

Only one count was recorded for this clone. This chain links TRBV5-1 with TRBJ1-6, with TRBD1 matching 9 bases. Germline V lookup: CDR1 SGHRS, CDR2 YFSETQ. The CDR3 covers 15 residues. Trimming cost V 4 bases and J 6 bases; bases outside gene matches: 5. CDR3 nucleotide sequence: TGCGCCAGCAGCCAGGACAGGGGAAGTAATTCACCCCTCCACTTT. This codes for CASSQDRGSNSPLHF.

This clone was counted only a few times. This rearrangement joins TRBV30 to TRBJ1-5; tentative D call: TRBD1 (6 bases). CDR1 and CDR2 from the germline V gene are GTSNPN and SVGIG (reference sequence). V lost 5 bases and J 6 bases, leaving 14 bases between the germline ends. The CDR3 sequence is 13 residues long. The CDR3 region is CAWDGGHGQPQHF. DNA for the CDR3: TGTGCCTGGGACGGGGGGCATGGTCAGCCCCAGCATTTT.

The chain couples TRBV30 to TRBJ1-6, with TRBD1 identical over 7 bases. CDR1 GTSNPN and CDR2 SVGIG come from the germline V gene (reference sequence). The CDR3 is 15 residues long. With 3 bases clipped from V and 7 bases from J, the junction kept 9 bases outside the gene matches. The CDR3 loop reads CAWRVNRQGNSPLHF. The CDR3 bases are TGTGCCTGGAGGGTAAACCGACAGGGAAATTCACCCCTCCACTTT.

V usage is TRBV5-6 and J usage is TRBJ2-7; weak D call: TRBD1 (6 bases). The CDR3 consists of 13 residues. Germline CDR1 SGHDT, CDR2 YYEEEE. Trimming removed 7 bases at V and 3 bases at J, with 14 bases between. The CDR3 sequence is CASRLRGSYEQYF. CDR3 sequence (DNA): TGTGCCAGCCGCCTCAGGGGTAGCTACGAGCAGTACTTC.

The chain couples TRBV5-4 to TRBJ1-2; D might be TRBD1 (6 bases). V dropped 0 bases and J dropped 6 bases, with 12 bases sitting between them. The CDR3 contains 14 residues. Per germline, CDR1 SGHNT and CDR2 YYREEE (reference sequence). CDR3 nucleotide sequence: TGTGCCAGCAGCTTGGCCCTCCAGGGGAATGGCTACACCTTC. Encoded protein: CASSLALQGNGYTF.

This chain uses TRBV2 with TRBJ2-5, with a tentative D call TRBD1 (5 bases). V was clipped by 2 bases and J by 4 bases, with 11 bases between them. Germline V gene lookup returns CDR1 SNHLY and CDR2 FYNNEI. The CDR3 sequence is 14 residues long. The CDR3 here is CASSESWGGETQYF. The CDR3 region has the DNA TGTGCCAGCAGTGAAAGTTGGGGCGGAGAGACCCAGTACTTC. Drawing the rest from reference TRBV2 and TRBJ2-5, the complete variable domain is EPEVTQTPSHQVTQMGQEVILRCVPISNHLYFYWYRQILGQKVEFLVSFYNNEISEKSEIFDDQFSVERPDGSNFTLKIRSTKLEDSAMYFCASSESWGGETQYFGPGTRLLVL.